Presented here are 20 T cell receptor beta chains from one specimen sequenced in a study of beta chain features in type 1 diabetes. Antigens of these TCRs are unknown. Reverse transcription of all isolated RNA meant that expressed TCRB transcripts were sequenced. Profiled with immunoSEQ multiplex PCR; TCRdb holds only in-frame clones, not every one. The sample lists approximately 150,000 clones, around an eighth occurring once. Study-wide results and caveats: Type 1 diabetes patients had moderately but significantly shorter TCRB CDR3s in all four CD4+ subsets.

Sequences were obtained from central memory CD4+ T cells from blood. Every receptor here comes from a man between 18 and 35 years old with type 1 diabetes.

This clone was seen more than once but under ten times. V usage is TRBV29-1 and J usage is TRBJ2-3; 9 nucleotides agree with TRBD2. The V segment lost 7 bases and the J segment 5 bases; nucleotides outside the gene matches: 7. The CDR3 length is 13 residues. Looked up from germline, CDR1 is SQVTM and CDR2 is ANQGSEA. Here the CDR3 reads CSGRGGLVDTQYF. The CDR3 DNA sequence: TGCAGCGGGCGGGGGGGCCTTGTAGATACGCAGTATTTT.

This clone was found a few times. The rearrangement joins TRBV5-1 to TRBJ2-7, with D perhaps being TRBD1 or TRBD2 (5 bases each). V was cut by 6 bases and J by 3 bases, with 16 bases left in between. This CDR3 is 14 amino acids long. Per the germline V gene, CDR1 is SGHRS and CDR2 is YFSETQ. The CDR3 protein is CASNSGGDSYEQYF. For the CDR3, the DNA is TGCGCCAGCAACTCCGGAGGAGACAGCTACGAGCAGTACTTC.

This clone was found a few times. The rearrangement links TRBV2 to TRBJ1-5; no firm D call. The CDR3 covers 14 residues. Per the germline V gene, CDR1 is SNHLY and CDR2 is FYNNEI. Trimming took off 3 bases at V and 3 bases at J, with 9 bases between the two ends. CDR3 nucleotides: TGTGCCAGCAGTGACGGAACAGTCAATCAGCCCCAGCATTTT. As protein: CASSDGTVNQPQHF.

The chain uses TRBV2 and TRBJ2-7, with unresolved D. The CDR3 has 13 residues. V lost 6 bases, J lost 0 bases, and 9 bases lay in between. Germline assignment: CDR1 SNHLY and CDR2 FYNNEI. In DNA, the CDR3 is TGTGCCAGCAGGTCAAGCGCCTCCTACGAGCAGTACTTC. This sequence encodes CASRSSASYEQYF.

On this clone: Other DNA sequences of this sample code for an identical CDR3. The chain carries TRBV18 and TRBJ2-5; D could derive from TRBD1 or TRBD2 (5 bases each). Germline CDR1 KGHSH, CDR2 LQKENI. The V end was cut by 2 bases, the J end by 5 bases, with 9 bases between. This CDR3 has 13 amino acids. The CDR3 nucleotides read TGTGCCAGCTCACCAGGGACGACCGAGACCCAGTACTTC. Translating gives CASSPGTTETQYF.

The rearrangement joins TRBV19 to TRBJ2-7, with 10 nucleotides matching TRBD1. The length of the CDR3 is 15 residues. Germline CDR1 reads LNHDA; CDR2 reads SQIVND (reference sequence). The junction had 7 bases not matched to a gene; V was cut back by 5 bases and J by 3 bases. CDR3 region: CASSPRDRGDYEQYF. The DNA for the CDR3 is TGTGCCAGTAGTCCCCGGGACAGGGGCGACTACGAGCAGTACTTC. Together with reference TRBV19 and TRBJ2-7, the CDR3 gives the full variable domain: DGGITQSPKYLFRKEGQNVTLSCEQNLNHDAMYWYRQDPGQGLRLIYYSQIVNDFQKGDIAEGYSVSREKKESFPLTVTSAQKNPTAFYLCASSPRDRGDYEQYFGPGTRLTVT.

This clone has only a few counts. This sequence joins TRBV4-2 and TRBJ1-3, with D uncertain. Looked up from germline, CDR1 is LGHNA and CDR2 is YNFKEQ. The CDR3 runs 15 residues. Trimming pared 0 bases from V and 0 bases from J, leaving 6 bases between. The CDR3 DNA follows: TGTGCCAGCAGCCAAGAGGTGGGCTCTGGAAACACCATATATTTT. Translation: CASSQEVGSGNTIYF.

The CDR3 here is CASSLGIGSHTDTQYF. CDR3 nucleotide sequence: TGCGCCAGCAGCTTGGGGATTGGGTCCCACACAGATACGCAGTATTTT. V and J are TRBV5-1 and TRBJ2-3, with no clear D. This CDR3 has 16 amino acids. CDR1 and CDR2 (germline): SGHRS, YFSETQ. Trimming stripped 0 bases from V and 2 bases from J, with 13 bases between.

V and J are TRBV2 and TRBJ1-2, with D perhaps matching TRBD1 (6 bases). Trimming removed 6 bases from V and 3 bases from J, with 8 bases in between. Germline lookup yields CDR1 SNHLY and CDR2 FYNNEI. The length of the CDR3 is 12 residues. As DNA, the CDR3 is TGTGCCAGCAGACGACAGGACTATGGCTACACCTTC. Amino acid sequence: CASRRQDYGYTF.

This clone turned up a few times. The chain is built from TRBV6-1 and TRBJ2-1; no clear D. This CDR3 comprises 14 residues. V was pared by 2 bases and J by 6 bases, with 11 bases between. In germline, CDR1 is MNHNS, CDR2 SASEGT. This CDR3 is CASSELGRFNEQFF. The CDR3 coding sequence is TGTGCCAGCAGTGAACTTGGCAGGTTCAATGAGCAGTTCTTC.

This clone came up a few times. Other DNA sequences in the same sample also yield this CDR3. The gene calls are TRBV18 and TRBJ2-7; 9 bases align to TRBD1. Germline V gene sequence: CDR1 KGHSH, CDR2 LQKENI. V shed 2 bases and J 2 bases; nucleotides not matched to a gene: 1. The CDR3 loop spans 14 amino acids. DNA for the CDR3: TGTGCCAGCTCACCAGGGACAGGGACCTACGAGCAGTACTTC. Its translation is CASSPGTGTYEQYF.

In its sample, this clone was seen a few times. The V gene is TRBV14, the J gene TRBJ1-1; 9 nucleotides line up with TRBD1. Germline CDR1 reads SGHDN; CDR2 reads FVKESK. The ends lost 4 bases at V and 4 bases at J; junction bases unmatched: 7. The CDR3 runs 15 residues. CDR3 loop: CASSRNPGQGTEAFF. The DNA of the CDR3 is TGTGCCAGCAGCCGCAATCCGGGACAGGGCACTGAAGCTTTCTTT.

The chain joins TRBV27 to TRBJ2-1; either TRBD1 or TRBD2 may supply D (5 bases each). CDR3 length equals 15 residues. With 5 bases removed from V and 3 bases from J, the gap between germline ends came to 14 bases. Germline V gene lookup returns CDR1 MNHEY and CDR2 SMNVEV (reference sequence). The DNA of the CDR3 is TGTGCCAGCAGTCCCGGGACGTCCCACTACAATGAGCAGTTCTTC. Its protein is CASSPGTSHYNEQFF.

This clone was seen more than once but under ten times. The J gene is TRBJ1-4, the V gene TRBV18; D is unresolved. The germline V gene encodes CDR1 KGHSH and CDR2 LQKENI. This CDR3 comprises 13 residues. With 5 bases removed from V and 4 bases from J, the gap between germline ends came to 8 bases. Here the CDR3 DNA reads TGTGCCAGCTCAGGAGGGCTTAATGAAAAACTGTTTTTT. Translation gives CASSGGLNEKLFF.

This clone has only a few counts. The J gene is TRBJ2-7, the V gene TRBV4-1, with 8 bases identical to TRBD2. Germline assignment: CDR1 MGHRA and CDR2 YSYEKL. The CDR3 contains 20 residues. Unmatched junction bases numbered 19, after V lost 1 base and J lost 2 bases. CDR3 residues: CASSQVPRRGASRGTYEQYF. The CDR3 nucleotides are TGCGCCAGCAGCCAAGTTCCCCGGCGGGGGGCCTCCCGCGGAACCTACGAGCAGTACTTC.

The chain joins TRBV5-1 to TRBJ2-1, with D perhaps matching TRBD1 (6 bases). V lost 1 base and J 3 bases, leaving 8 bases between the germline ends. In germline, CDR1 is SGHRS, CDR2 YFSETQ. This CDR3 has 14 residues. CDR3 region: CASSLTQGYNEQFF. As DNA, the CDR3 is TGCGCCAGCAGCTTGACACAGGGCTACAATGAGCAGTTCTTC.

The J gene is TRBJ1-1, the V gene TRBV29-1, with D possibly matching TRBD1 (5 bases). The germline CDR1 and CDR2 sequences are SQVTM and ANQGSEA. This CDR3 spans 13 amino acids. Between the trimmed V and J ends, which lost 6 bases and 2 bases, there was a span of 13 bases. Here the CDR3 DNA reads TGCAGCGTATCGGGGCAGACAAACACTGAAGCTTTCTTT. It translates to CSVSGQTNTEAFF. Based on the CDR3 plus reference TRBV29-1 and TRBJ1-1, the full variable domain is SAVISQKPSRDICQRGTSLTIQCQVDSQVTMMFWYRQQPGQSLTLIATANQGSEATYESGFVIDKFPISRPNLTFSTLTVSNMSPEDSSIYLCSVSGQTNTEAFFGQGTRLTVV.

In this sample, this clone turned up a few times. V and J are TRBV29-1 and TRBJ2-5, with 7 bases identical to TRBD1. The CDR3 has 14 residues. Germline-derived CDR1 and CDR2 are SQVTM and ANQGSEA. After removal of 7 bases from V and 0 bases from J, the junction contained 8 bases not matched to a gene. The CDR3 loop is CSGGDRVYQETQYF. In DNA, the CDR3 is TGCAGCGGCGGTGACAGGGTTTACCAAGAGACCCAGTACTTC.

This clone was detected a few times. V gene TRBV5-6 combines with J gene TRBJ2-1; D is possibly TRBD2 (5 bases). Germline V lookup: CDR1 SGHDT, CDR2 YYEEEE. The CDR3 spans 16 residues. Trimming cost V 4 bases and J 8 bases, with 22 bases left between them. The CDR3 sequence: CASSPPGSVKLDEQFF. The CDR3 DNA sequence: TGTGCCAGCAGCCCACCGGGGAGCGTTAAGCTCGATGAGCAGTTCTTC.

This chain connects TRBV11-2 to TRBJ1-2, with 7 bases aligning to TRBD1. V lost 5 bases to trimming and J lost 7 bases; unmatched junction nucleotides: 7. Germline loops: CDR1 SGHAT, CDR2 FQNNGV. The CDR3 covers 13 residues. The CDR3 region is CASSPGGGGGYTF. CDR3 sequence (DNA): TGTGCCAGCAGCCCAGGGGGAGGCGGTGGCTACACCTTC.